This paragraph covers one T cell receptor (beta chain) sequence. These data originate in a study of blood T cell repertoires in COVID-19. Under the authors' procedure: The assay estimated nucleated cells by amplifying reference gene primers. Measured with immunoSEQ multiplex PCR; TCRdb has only the in-frame clones, and not every one. V and J calls and clone size are given by that table; D and trimming were obtained from the DNA. The data hold 400,000 to 450,000 clones, with less than 95% observed a single time. The TCR originated in a man younger than 35 who had recovered from COVID-19. The sample taken for sequencing was PBMCs or T cells enriched from blood (not recorded which).

DNA for the CDR3: TGCGCCAGCAGCTCGGGATATAGCGGGAGGTCCTACAATGAGCAGTTCTTC. This codes for CASSSGYSGRSYNEQFF. The chain is built from TRBV5-1 and TRBJ2-1, with 10 bases matching TRBD2. CDR1 and CDR2 from the germline V gene are SGHRS and YFSETQ. CDR3 length: 17 residues. With V trimmed by 3 bases and J by 1 base, 7 bases remained unmatched.